The 7 T cell receptor beta chains in this list originate from one sample, sequenced in a study of graft-versus-host responses after intestinal transplantation. TCRdb's copy holds only in-frame clones and misses some; the assay was immunoSEQ multiplex PCR. Here the sample spans roughly 3,800 clones, about 87% being singletons. Time point in this sample: postoperative day 105 after intestinal transplantation (dayNNNN = postoperative day). Processing was applied to graft tissue in order to liberate intraepithelial and lamina propria lymphocytes. The sequencing used ileum tissue, collected 105 days after intestinal transplantation. These TCRs come from a human patient who received an intestinal transplant, so some T cells may come from the graft donor.

This clone has a handful of counts. The V call is TRBV6-1, the J call TRBJ2-7; D remains unclear. This CDR3 has 13 amino acids. The ends were cut back, 8 bases at V and 2 bases at J, with 13 bases in the middle. Germline V lookup: CDR1 MNHNS, CDR2 SASEGT. The CDR3 protein is CASGVPQAYEQYF. CDR3 bases: TGTGCCAGCGGCGTCCCCCAGGCCTACGAGCAGTACTTC.

V and J are TRBV25-1 and TRBJ1-3, with TRBD1 as a possible D gene (5 bases). The V and J ends lost 4 bases and 0 bases respectively, with 7 bases between them. CDR1 MGHDK and CDR2 SYGVNS come from the germline V gene. The CDR3 extends over 14 amino acids. The CDR3 spells CASSGGSSGNTIYF. The CDR3 DNA follows: TGTGCCAGCAGTGGGGGCAGCTCTGGAAACACCATATATTTT.

The V gene is TRBV5-1, the J gene TRBJ2-2; no clear D. V lost 4 bases and J lost 2, with 12 bases in between. CDR1 and CDR2 (germline): SGHRS, YFSETQ. The CDR3 is 15 residues long. In DNA, the CDR3 is TGCGCCAGCAGCCCAACCACAGTTAACACCGGGGAGCTGTTTTTT. This translates into CASSPTTVNTGELFF.

This rearrangement joins TRBV11-2 to TRBJ2-7; no clear D. Germline CDR1 reads SGHAT; CDR2 reads FQNNGV. This CDR3 spans 16 amino acids. V lost 4 bases and J 3 bases, leaving 19 bases between the germline ends. In DNA form, the CDR3 reads TGTGCCAGCAGCTCCACCCCTCGAAGCTGGCACTACGAGCAGTACTTC. The encoded protein is CASSSTPRSWHYEQYF.

The J gene is TRBJ1-4, the V gene TRBV25-1; D possibly corresponds to TRBD1 (6 bases). V was clipped by 3 bases and J by 6 bases, with 8 bases between them. Germline assignment: CDR1 MGHDK and CDR2 SYGVNS. The CDR3 spans 13 residues. CDR3 sequence reads: CASSDRGYEKLFF. Written as DNA, the CDR3 is TGTGCCAGCAGTGACAGGGGTTATGAAAAACTGTTTTTT.

The chain has TRBV5-5 and TRBJ2-3; TRBD1 aligns across 7 bases. V lost 4 bases and J lost 1; bases outside the gene matches: 3. Looked up from germline, CDR1 is SGHKS and CDR2 is YYEKEE (reference sequence). This CDR3 spans 14 amino acids. The CDR3 coding sequence is TGTGCCAGCAGCCCGACAGGGCGCACAGATACGCAGTATTTT. Encoded protein: CASSPTGRTDTQYF.

V is TRBV5-4 and J is TRBJ1-1; D is undetermined. This CDR3 has 15 amino acids. Trimming cost V 4 bases and J 1 base, with 14 bases left between them. The germline V gene encodes CDR1 SGHNT and CDR2 YYREEE (reference sequence). The CDR3: CASSLEGKGNTEAFF. For the CDR3, the DNA is TGTGCCAGCAGCCTGGAGGGCAAGGGGAACACTGAAGCTTTCTTT. Filled out from reference TRBV5-4 and TRBJ1-1, the complete variable domain reads ETGVTQSPTHLIKTRGQQVTLRCSSQSGHNTVSWYQQALGQGPQFIFQYYREEENGRGNFPPRFSGLQFPNYSSELNVNALELDDSALYLCASSLEGKGNTEAFFGQGTRLTVV.